The present T cell receptor beta chain was sequenced within a study of cytomegalovirus exposure and HLA in healthy donors. Looking at the study overall: HLA-typed donors were the source of about 85 million unique TCRs held in an early data release. Overall study results and limits: Three chains tied to CMV proved CMV antigen-specific in vitro.

Germline V CDR1 and CDR2: SGHNT, YYREEE (reference sequence). The V gene lost 2 bases and the J gene lost 6 bases, with 14 bases spanning the gap. The CDR3 runs to 15 residues. As concerns this clone: Antigen: not known.

Vbeta (60) and Jbeta (13) primers were used in the PCR. Study processing details: Roughly 10 million shared chains were among the 65 million to 85 million unique TCR beta chains that a later analysis counted. Sequencing used immunoSEQ multiplex PCR; TCRdb keeps in-frame clones, though not all of them. V and J calls and clone size are copied from that table; D and trimming were computed from the DNA. This sample lists around 200,000 clones; its ten largest clones have roughly 1.1%. Sequencing was carried out using PBMCs. This receptor was obtained from a girl aged 2-15 years in good health and CMV-seropositive. The chain links TRBV5-4 to TRBJ1-4; D not resolved. CDR3 nucleotides: TGTGCCAGCAGCTTTACCGGGATCGAAGATGAAAAACTGTTTTTT. Residues: CASSFTGIEDEKLFF.